Presented here are 25 T cell receptor beta chains from one specimen sequenced in a study of cytomegalovirus exposure and HLA in healthy donors. Amplification used 60 Vbeta primers and 13 Jbeta primers. Assay: immunoSEQ multiplex PCR; the TCRdb copy retains only in-frame clones and omits some. The sample includes about 98,000 clones, roughly two thirds of them seen just once. Sequencing used PBMCs. The source of these receptors is a man aged 50-59 years in good health and CMV-seronegative.

This clone was counted a few times. The chain carries TRBV7-2 and TRBJ2-5; maybe TRBD2 (6 bases). Trimming stripped 5 bases from V and 3 bases from J, with 22 bases between. Germline loops: CDR1 SGHTA, CDR2 FQGNSA. The CDR3 runs to 17 residues. The CDR3 bases are TGTGCCAGCAGCCCCCGCGGAGGGGAATTGGTCAAAGAGACCCAGTACTTC. Protein: CASSPRGGELVKETQYF.

CDR3 nucleotides: TGTGCCAGTAGTATAGATTTGTCCAGCGCCGATTCCTACGAGCAGTACTTC. Translation gives CASSIDLSSADSYEQYF. This sequence joins TRBV19 and TRBJ2-7, with D uncertain. The CDR3 sequence is 17 residues long. The germline V gene encodes CDR1 LNHDA and CDR2 SQIVND (reference sequence). V was trimmed by 0 bases and J by 1 base, leaving 16 bases between them.

The chain couples TRBV7-9 to TRBJ1-6, with D maybe TRBD1 (6 bases). The CDR3 has 14 amino acids. The germline V and J ends were trimmed by 2 bases and 9 bases, with 11 bases remaining between them. Per germline, CDR1 SEHNR and CDR2 FQNEAQ (reference sequence). Here the CDR3 DNA reads TGTGCCAGCAGCTTACCAGGGGACCTTTCACCCCTCCACTTT. It is translated as CASSLPGDLSPLHF.

The rearrangement uses TRBV7-9 and TRBJ2-7, with D hard to call. Germline V lookup: CDR1 SEHNR, CDR2 FQNEAQ (reference sequence). The CDR3 runs to 12 residues. Trimming cost V 5 bases and J 4 bases, with 9 bases left between them. For the CDR3, the DNA is TGTGCCAGCAGCCTCAACAGTTACGAGCAGTACTTC. It codes for CASSLNSYEQYF.

The CDR3 loop reads CATSRGIARTGPQHF. For the CDR3, the DNA is TGTGCCACCAGCAGAGGTATTGCCAGAACGGGGCCCCAGCATTTT. This chain links TRBV15 with TRBJ1-5; D not resolved. CDR1 and CDR2 (germline): LNHNV, YYDKDF (reference sequence). Deletions cut 1 base from V and 9 bases from J, with 16 bases between. The CDR3 length is 15 residues.

A few counts support this clone. The chain combines TRBV27 with TRBJ2-1; D ambiguous. This CDR3 has 14 residues. V lost 7 bases, J lost 4 bases, and 14 bases lay in between. From germline, CDR1 is MNHEY and CDR2 SMNVEV (reference sequence). CDR3 DNA sequence: TGTGCCAGCAAAGATTACAGTTTGTACAATGAGCAGTTCTTC. Translating it yields CASKDYSLYNEQFF.

This clone was picked up a small number of times. The chain uses TRBV28 and TRBJ2-5; 12 bases align to TRBD2. The CDR3 spans 17 residues. Unmatched junction bases numbered 5, after V lost 0 bases and J lost 3 bases. Germline assignment: CDR1 MDHEN and CDR2 SYDVKM. The CDR3 bases are TGTGCCAGCAGTTTATGGGCGCTAGCGGGAGGGGAAGAGACCCAGTACTTC. This codes for CASSLWALAGGEETQYF. Full variable domain (remainder filled in from reference TRBV28 and TRBJ2-5): DVKVTQSSRYLVKRTGEKVFLECVQDMDHENMFWYRQDPGLGLRLIYFSYDVKMKEKGDIPEGYSVSREKKERFSLILESASTNQTSMYLCASSLWALAGGEETQYFGPGTRLLVL.

This clone was recorded a few times. Here the CDR3 DNA reads TGTGCCAGCAGCCCCGTGACCGGGGTCTATGGCTACACCTTC. Its translation: CASSPVTGVYGYTF. The chain employs TRBV14 and TRBJ1-2; D remains ambiguous. Germline-derived CDR1 and CDR2 are SGHDN and FVKESK. The CDR3 is 14 residues long. V lost 4 bases and J 4 bases, leaving 13 bases between the germline ends.

The chain combines TRBV7-6 with TRBJ2-2, with unresolved D. The CDR3 is made up of 14 amino acids. V lost 1 base to trimming and J lost 1 base, with 4 bases between them. The germline V gene encodes CDR1 SGHVS and CDR2 FNYEAQ. DNA for the CDR3: TGTGCCAGCAGCTTAGGCGGGAACACCGGGGAGCTGTTTTTT. Amino acid sequence: CASSLGGNTGELFF.

The J gene is TRBJ2-3, the V gene TRBV7-2; 10 bases are shared with TRBD2. J gave up 1 base and V 5 bases, and 6 bases lay outside the gene matches. The CDR3 loop spans 16 amino acids. CDR1 is SGHTA and CDR2 is FQGNSA in the germline V gene. CDR3 nucleotides: TGTGCCAGCAGCGTAATAGCGGGGGGCCGCACAGATACGCAGTATTTT. It translates to CASSVIAGGRTDTQYF.

The chain carries TRBV11-2 and TRBJ2-2; no clear D gene. Germline assignment: CDR1 SGHAT and CDR2 FQNNGV. This CDR3 spans 15 amino acids. Trimming stripped 5 bases from V and 0 bases from J, with 10 bases between. This chain's CDR3 is CASSPWASNTGELFF. The DNA for the CDR3 is TGTGCCAGCAGCCCGTGGGCGTCGAACACCGGGGAGCTGTTTTTT.

This sequence joins TRBV5-1 and TRBJ1-3; tentative D call: TRBD1 (6 bases). Per the germline V gene, CDR1 is SGHRS and CDR2 is YFSETQ. The CDR3 contains 16 residues. Trimming pared 4 bases from V and 0 bases from J, leaving 14 bases between. CDR3 DNA sequence: TGCGCCAGCAGCCCCCGGACAGACTACTCTGGAAACACCATATATTTT. As protein: CASSPRTDYSGNTIYF. Full variable domain (outside the CDR3, taken from reference TRBV5-1 and TRBJ1-3): KAGVTQTPRYLIKTRGQQVTLSCSPISGHRSVSWYQQTPGQGLQFLFEYFSETQRNKGNFPGRFSGRQFSNSRSEMNVSTLELGDSALYLCASSPRTDYSGNTIYFGEGSWLTVV.

The J gene is TRBJ2-5, the V gene TRBV21-1; the DNA was not compared with TRBD2, the D call given in the table. TRBV21-1 is flagged as a pseudogene. The CDR3 consists of 15 residues. The chain's CDR3 is CASSKAWTREATQYF. The DNA for the CDR3 is TGTGCCAGCAGCAAAGCTTGGACTAGGGAAGCGACCCAGTACTTC.

The chain is built from TRBV6-6 and TRBJ1-3; the D gene is possibly TRBD1 (6 bases). V was cut by 4 bases and J by 0 bases, with 10 bases left in between. Germline CDR1 reads MNHNY; CDR2 reads SVGAGI (reference sequence). The CDR3 covers 15 residues. The CDR3 coding sequence is TGTGCCAGCAGTTCTGCCAGGGGCTCTGGAAACACCATATATTTT. Residues: CASSSARGSGNTIYF.

The DNA for the CDR3 is TGTGCCAGCAGCCAGGACAGGGGAGAGACCCAGTACTTC. Translating gives CASSQDRGETQYF. The rearrangement uses TRBV5-6 and TRBJ2-5; TRBD1 matches at 9 bases. The CDR3 totals 13 residues. The V and J ends lost 4 bases and 4 bases, in that order; junction bases with no gene match: 2. Germline CDR1 and CDR2: SGHDT and YYEEEE.

This rearrangement joins TRBV28 to TRBJ2-3; TRBD2 might be the D (6 bases). The CDR3 contains 16 residues. The ends were cut back, 6 bases at V and 0 bases at J, with 16 bases in the middle. Germline values: CDR1 MDHEN, CDR2 SYDVKM. In DNA, the CDR3 is TGTGCCAGCAGCCTGATAGCGGATATTAGCACAGATACGCAGTATTTT. Translation gives CASSLIADISTDTQYF.

The CDR3 sequence is CASSEIRGPQHF. The CDR3 region has the DNA TGTGCCAGCAGTGAAATAAGGGGGCCCCAGCATTTT. The chain uses TRBV2 and TRBJ1-5; tentatively, D is TRBD1 (5 bases). The CDR3 has 12 amino acids. Germline-derived CDR1 and CDR2 are SNHLY and FYNNEI. Trimming left V 2 bases short and J 9 bases short, with 8 bases between. Full variable domain (outside the CDR3, taken from reference TRBV2 and TRBJ1-5): EPEVTQTPSHQVTQMGQEVILRCVPISNHLYFYWYRQILGQKVEFLVSFYNNEISEKSEIFDDQFSVERPDGSNFTLKIRSTKLEDSAMYFCASSEIRGPQHFGDGTRLSIL.

The rearrangement links TRBV5-6 to TRBJ1-1; no clear D. Germline CDR1 SGHDT, CDR2 YYEEEE. Trimming removed 0 bases from V and 11 bases from J, with 11 bases in between. This CDR3 contains 12 residues. The CDR3 loop is CASSLGRRWAFF. Written as DNA, the CDR3 is TGTGCCAGCAGCTTGGGTAGGCGGTGGGCTTTCTTT.

V and J are TRBV10-2 and TRBJ2-7, with TRBD2 matching 7 bases. Germline assignment: CDR1 WSHSY and CDR2 SAAADI. The CDR3 contains 18 residues. V shed 0 bases and J 6 bases; nucleotides not matched to a gene: 17. The CDR3 loop is CASSESVGEGLGDGEQYF. DNA of the CDR3: TGCGCCAGCAGTGAGTCTGTGGGGGAGGGCCTTGGAGACGGCGAGCAGTACTTC.

V and J are TRBV19 and TRBJ2-1; 11 bases fit TRBD1. The CDR3 extends over 14 amino acids. J lost 15 bases, V lost 0 bases, and 7 bases had no gene match. Germline CDR1 is LNHDA and CDR2 is SQIVND (reference sequence). CDR3 nucleotide sequence: TGTGCCAGTAGTATAGATCCCCGGGACAGGGGGTCGTTCTTC. Residues: CASSIDPRDRGSFF.

This rearrangement joins TRBV27 to TRBJ2-7, with D perhaps TRBD2 (6 bases). V was cut by 8 bases and J by 5 bases, with 19 bases left in between. This CDR3 comprises 14 residues. From germline, CDR1 is MNHEY and CDR2 SMNVEV (reference sequence). CDR3 in DNA: TGTGCCAGCTCAGGGTGGGACTCCCGCAACGAGCAGTACTTC. This encodes CASSGWDSRNEQYF.

The chain couples TRBV9 to TRBJ2-3, with 11 bases aligning to TRBD2. This CDR3 is 18 amino acids long. Unmatched junction bases numbered 12, after V lost 2 bases and J lost 4 bases. Germline CDR1 reads SGDLS; CDR2 reads YYNGEE. The CDR3 is CASSVLPGTSGRSDTQYF. CDR3 bases: TGTGCCAGCAGCGTCCTCCCCGGGACTAGCGGAAGGTCAGATACGCAGTATTTT.

The chain combines TRBV5-4 with TRBJ2-1; a possible D gene is TRBD1 (5 bases). Trimming took 4 bases from V and 0 from J, leaving 17 bases between them. The CDR3 covers 17 residues. The germline gives CDR1 SGHNT, CDR2 YYREEE (reference sequence). The CDR3 DNA is TGTGCCAGCAGCGGGGCTTCCTTGAGGAGCTCCTACAATGAGCAGTTCTTC. Its translation is CASSGASLRSSYNEQFF.

The J gene is TRBJ1-1, the V gene TRBV12-5, with D perhaps matching TRBD1 (5 bases). This CDR3 has 11 amino acids. Germline-derived CDR1 and CDR2 are LGHNT and FRNRAP. Deletions cut 6 bases from V and 6 bases from J, with 8 bases between. The CDR3 loop is CASGQGSEAFF. The CDR3, as DNA: TGTGCTAGTGGGCAGGGTTCTGAAGCTTTCTTT.

The CDR3 reads CASSYREVVTGELFF. The CDR3 region has the DNA TGTGCCAGCAGTTACCGGGAGGTTGTGACCGGGGAGCTGTTTTTT. The chain joins TRBV6-5 to TRBJ2-2, with 7 bases matching TRBD2. The CDR3 is 15 residues long. Germline V gene lookup returns CDR1 MNHEY and CDR2 SVGAGI. Trimming took 2 bases from V and 5 from J; bases not matched to a gene: 5.